What follows is one T cell receptor (beta chain) and its context. As handled by the study authors: Amplification from reference gene primers served as the basis for estimated nucleated cell counts. Using immunoSEQ multiplex PCR, the repertoire was profiled, and TCRdb retains in-frame clones only, with some absent. From that table come the V and J calls and clone size; the DNA was used to work out D and trimming. The sample holds 80,000 or so clones; about nine tenths are singletons and the top ten take 0.8% to 1.3%. The entry originates in a study of blood T cell repertoires in COVID-19. For the study at large: The samples span acute and convalescent COVID-19 from the United States, Italy and Spain. The analysed material was cDNA or gDNA that came from T cells, B-cell-depleted T cells, or PBMCs.

With 3 bases clipped from V and 5 bases from J, the junction kept 5 bases outside the gene matches. The CDR3 contains 16 residues. Germline values: CDR1 MGHRA, CDR2 YSYEKL. The chain joins TRBV4-1 to TRBJ2-5, with 14 bases fitting TRBD2. This clonotype was obtained from a woman between 50 and 59 years old in a cohort sampled during active COVID-19. The sequenced sample was peripheral blood. CDR3 loop: CASSQSGLAGEETQYF. The CDR3 bases are TGCGCCAGCAGCCAGTCGGGACTAGCGGGAGAGGAGACCCAGTACTTC.